The TCR beta chain described here comes from a study of cytomegalovirus exposure and HLA in healthy donors. The donors were healthy bone marrow donors. There are a few counts of this clone. Its antigen is still unknown. CDR3 length: 12 amino acids. Germline-derived CDR1 and CDR2 are MNHNY and SVGAGI (reference sequence). Trimming left V 6 bases short and J 7 bases short, with 12 bases between. Notes on the study in general: Reportedly, a later analysis found an Asian-associated ancestry cluster had fewer N-insertions than the approximately 700-donor mean.

Vbeta (60) and Jbeta (13) primers were used in the PCR. Using immunoSEQ multiplex PCR, the repertoire was profiled, and TCRdb retains in-frame clones only, with some absent. The table records 100,000 to 150,000 clones, 60% to 80% of them present only once. This chain joins TRBV6-6 and TRBJ1-1; D call uncertain. The sample was PBMCs. This clonotype was sampled from a woman in her sixties or seventies in good health and CMV-seronegative. The CDR3 loop is CASSPSPIEAFF. CDR3 DNA sequence: TGTGCCAGCAGCCCGAGTCCGATTGAAGCTTTCTTT.